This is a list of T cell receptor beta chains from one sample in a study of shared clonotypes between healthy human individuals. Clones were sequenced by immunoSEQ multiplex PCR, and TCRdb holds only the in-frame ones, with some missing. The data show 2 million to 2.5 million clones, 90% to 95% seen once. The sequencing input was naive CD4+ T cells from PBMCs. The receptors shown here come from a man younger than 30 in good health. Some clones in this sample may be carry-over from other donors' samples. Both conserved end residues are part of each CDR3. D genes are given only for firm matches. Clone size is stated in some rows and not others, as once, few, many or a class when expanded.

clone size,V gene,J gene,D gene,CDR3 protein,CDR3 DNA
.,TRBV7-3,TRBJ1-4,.,CASSLTPNEKLFF,TGTGCCAGCAGCTTAACCCCCAATGAAAAACTGTTTTTT
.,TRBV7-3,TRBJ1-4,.,CASSRNRNEKLFF,TGTGCCAGCAGCCGGAATCGGAATGAAAAACTGTTTTTT
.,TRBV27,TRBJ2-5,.,CASKVHSQETQYF,TGTGCCAGCAAAGTCCACTCACAAGAGACCCAGTACTTC
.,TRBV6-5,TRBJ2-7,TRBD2,CASSRPLAFPYEQYF,TGTGCCAGCAGTCGTCCACTAGCGTTCCCCTACGAGCAGTACTTC
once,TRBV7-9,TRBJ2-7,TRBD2,CASSLARGLAGEKQYF,TGTGCCAGCAGCTTAGCCAGGGGACTAGCGGGTGAAAAGCAGTACTTC
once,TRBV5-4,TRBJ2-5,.,CASSFSPRGKLETQYF,TGTGCCAGCAGCTTTTCACCCCGGGGCAAACTTGAGACCCAGTACTTC
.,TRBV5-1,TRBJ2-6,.,CASSLAPISGANVLTF,TGCGCCAGCAGCTTGGCGCCAATCTCTGGGGCCAACGTCCTGACTTTC
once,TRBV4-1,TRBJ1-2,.,CASSQVGGTTAKNYGYTF,TGCGCCAGCAGCCAAGTGGGCGGCACAACTGCAAAAAACTATGGCTACACCTTC
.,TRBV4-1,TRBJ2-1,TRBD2,CASRKLAGPPSSYNEQFF,TGCGCCAGCAGGAAACTAGCGGGACCTCCGAGCTCCTACAATGAGCAGTTCTTC
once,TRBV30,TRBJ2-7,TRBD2,CAWLGTSGSDEQYF,TGTGCCTGGCTAGGGACTAGCGGGAGCGACGAGCAGTACTTC
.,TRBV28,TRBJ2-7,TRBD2,CASSVGGAGGVYEQYF,TGTGCCAGCAGTGTCGGAGGGGCGGGAGGAGTCTACGAGCAGTACTTC
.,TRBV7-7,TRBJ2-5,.,CASSFGVAQETQYF,TGTGCCAGCAGCTTTGGGGTCGCTCAAGAGACCCAGTACTTC
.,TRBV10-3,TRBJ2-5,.,CAISGAWTAKETQYF,TGTGCCATCAGTGGCGCTTGGACCGCCAAAGAGACCCAGTACTTC
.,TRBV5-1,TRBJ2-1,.,CASSAGDTNNEQFF,TGCGCCAGCAGCGCGGGGGACACCAACAATGAGCAGTTCTTC
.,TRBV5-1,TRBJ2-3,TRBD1,CASSFKGAGDTQYF,TGCGCCAGCAGCTTCAAGGGGGCGGGAGATACGCAGTATTTT
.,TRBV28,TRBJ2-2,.,CASRLSGIGNTGELFF,TGTGCCAGCAGACTATCTGGGATCGGGAACACCGGGGAGCTGTTTTTT
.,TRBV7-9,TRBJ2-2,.,CASSLNLGELFF,TGTGCCAGCAGCCTGAATCTTGGGGAGCTGTTTTTT
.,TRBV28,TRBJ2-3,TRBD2,CASSPTLAGGPDTQYF,TGTGCCAGCAGTCCCACACTAGCGGGAGGGCCAGATACGCAGTATTTT
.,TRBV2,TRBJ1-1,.,CASSEAEGGSAEAFF,TGTGCCAGCAGTGAAGCGGAGGGAGGTAGCGCTGAAGCTTTCTTT
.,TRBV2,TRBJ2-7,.,CASSGQGLFEQYF,TGTGCCAGCAGTGGACAGGGACTATTCGAGCAGTACTTC
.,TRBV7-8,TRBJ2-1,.,CASSLDPSLYEQFF,TGTGCCAGCAGCTTAGATCCCTCTCTTTATGAGCAGTTCTTC
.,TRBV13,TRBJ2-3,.,CASSRRGDTDTQYF,TGTGCCAGCAGCAGGAGGGGAGACACAGATACGCAGTATTTT
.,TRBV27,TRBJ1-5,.,CASSLRSNQPQHF,TGTGCCAGCAGTCTAAGGAGCAATCAGCCCCAGCATTTT
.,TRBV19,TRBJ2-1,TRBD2,CASSPRTRFNNEQFF,TGTGCCAGTAGTCCCAGGACTAGGTTCAACAATGAGCAGTTCTTC
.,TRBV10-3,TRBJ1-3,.,CAISTNQDFSGNTIYF,TGTGCCATCAGTACGAACCAGGACTTCTCTGGAAACACCATATATTTT
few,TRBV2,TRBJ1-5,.,CASSEPGGNQPQHF,TGTGCCAGCAGTGAACCAGGGGGCAATCAGCCCCAGCATTTT
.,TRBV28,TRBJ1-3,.,CASSPTGTLNTIYF,TGTGCCAGCAGTCCGACAGGAACCTTAAACACCATATATTTT
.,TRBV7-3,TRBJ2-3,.,CASSPGTAWDTQYF,TGTGCCAGCAGCCCAGGGACCGCCTGGGATACGCAGTATTTT
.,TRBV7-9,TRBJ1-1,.,CASSQSQGDTEAFF,TGTGCCAGCAGCCAATCCCAAGGGGACACTGAAGCTTTCTTT
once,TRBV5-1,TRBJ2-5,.,CASSPNVITFSFQETQYF,TGCGCCAGCAGCCCCAACGTCATCACCTTCAGCTTCCAAGAGACCCAGTACTTC
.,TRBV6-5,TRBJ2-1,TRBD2,CASSSLLVAGGSEQFF,TGTGCCAGCAGTTCCCTTCTGGTAGCGGGAGGGAGTGAGCAGTTCTTC
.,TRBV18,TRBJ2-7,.,CASSPQGSPIYEQYF,TGTGCCAGCTCACCACAGGGTTCCCCTATCTACGAGCAGTACTTC
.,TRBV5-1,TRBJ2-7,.,CASSLDPRGNSYEQYF,TGCGCCAGCAGCTTGGACCCCAGGGGTAACTCCTACGAGCAGTACTTC
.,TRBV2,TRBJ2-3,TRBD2,CARAGGLRTDTQYF,TGTGCCAGGGCGGGAGGGTTACGAACAGATACGCAGTATTTT
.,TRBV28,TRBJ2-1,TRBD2,CASSPRATSGWGGQFF,TGTGCCAGCAGTCCCCGGGCCACTAGCGGGTGGGGGGGGCAGTTCTTC
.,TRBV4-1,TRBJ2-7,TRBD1,CASSVRAGGATHNEQYF,TGCGCCAGCAGCGTAAGAGCAGGGGGTGCTACCCATAACGAGCAGTACTTC
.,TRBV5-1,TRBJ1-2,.,CASSPSQGGTGYTF,TGCGCCAGCAGCCCTTCACAGGGAGGTACTGGCTACACCTTC
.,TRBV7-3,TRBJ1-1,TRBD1,CASSSQGAGTEAFF,TGTGCCAGCAGCTCCCAGGGGGCAGGTACTGAAGCTTTCTTT